Below are 9 T cell receptor beta chains sequenced from a single sample in a study of shared clonotypes between healthy human individuals. TCRdb's table, derived via immunoSEQ multiplex PCR, lists solely in-frame clones and lacks some. The table has over 400,000 clones, 70% to 80% seen once; the top ten hold around 13%. Sequencing was performed on PBMCs. These receptors were collected from a woman aged 35 to 49 in good health. Some clones in this sample may be carry-over from other donors' samples.

For this clone: A far larger clone is one nucleotide away, so this likely arose from a read error. The rearrangement links TRBV7-2 to TRBJ1-5; no clear D gene. The CDR3 loop spans 13 amino acids. Germline assignment: CDR1 SGHTA and CDR2 FQGNSA. The CDR3 loop is CAGSLGPNQPQHF. The DNA for the CDR3 is TGTGCCGGCAGCTTAGGGCCTAATCAGCCCCAGCATTTT.

This chain links TRBV9 with TRBJ2-3, with TRBD1 matching 12 bases. The CDR3 length is 16 residues. V shed 2 bases and J 6 bases; nucleotides not matched to a gene: 7. Per the germline V gene, CDR1 is SGDLS and CDR2 is YYNGEE. DNA for the CDR3: TGTGCCAGCAGCGTTGGAGGGACAGGGGGCATGGATACGCAGTATTTT. Its translation: CASSVGGTGGMDTQYF. The variable domain in full, with the rest retrieved from reference TRBV9 and TRBJ2-3, is DSGVTQTPKHLITATGQRVTLRCSPRSGDLSVYWYQQSLDQGLQFLIQYYNGEERAKGNILERFSAQQFPDLHSELNLSSLELGDSALYFCASSVGGTGGMDTQYFGPGTRLTVL.

The chain carries TRBV5-1 and TRBJ2-1, with 8 bases matching TRBD2. CDR1 SGHRS and CDR2 YFSETQ come from the germline V gene. V lost 4 bases, J lost 9 bases, and 9 bases stayed unmatched. This CDR3 region has 14 residues. The CDR3 DNA is TGCGCCAGCAGCACCCAGCGGGAGAGGGGTGAGCAGTTCTTC. Translation: CASSTQRERGEQFF.

This rearrangement joins TRBV30 to TRBJ2-3; TRBD2 might be the D (6 bases). CDR1 is GTSNPN and CDR2 is SVGIG in the germline V gene (reference sequence). The ends were cut back, 4 bases at V and 3 bases at J, with 11 bases in the middle. This CDR3 has 13 amino acids. The DNA of the CDR3 is TGTGCCTGGATCCACCTAGCGACAGATACGCAGTATTTT. Its protein product is CAWIHLATDTQYF.

In its sample, this clone was seen a few times. The rearrangement uses TRBV18 and TRBJ2-7, with TRBD1 matching 11 bases. Unmatched junction bases numbered 5, after V lost 3 bases and J lost 7 bases. CDR3 length: 14 residues. The germline gives CDR1 KGHSH, CDR2 LQKENI. Written as DNA, the CDR3 is TGTGCCAGCTCACCCGGACAGGGGGCGGGAGAGCAGTACTTC. It encodes CASSPGQGAGEQYF. Variable domain in full (rest from reference TRBV18 and TRBJ2-7): NAGVMQNPRHLVRRRGQEARLRCSPMKGHSHVYWYRQLPEEGLKFMVYLQKENIIDESGMPKERFSAEFPKEGPSILRIQQVVRGDSAAYFCASSPGQGAGEQYFGPGTRLTVT.

This CDR3 reads CASSLEAGEVKGYTF. CDR3 in DNA: TGCGCCAGCAGCTTGGAGGCAGGGGAAGTGAAAGGCTACACCTTC. The chain combines TRBV5-1 with TRBJ1-2; D possibly corresponds to TRBD1 (6 bases). The length of the CDR3 is 15 residues. Trimming shortened V by 0 bases and J by 8 bases, and 17 bases separated the two germline ends. CDR1 is SGHRS and CDR2 is YFSETQ in the germline V gene.

The chain links TRBV11-2 to TRBJ2-7; TRBD1 is a possible D gene (6 bases). Deletions cut 6 bases from V and 2 bases from J, with 14 bases between. This CDR3 has 14 amino acids. Germline assignment: CDR1 SGHAT and CDR2 FQNNGV. CDR3 amino acids: CASRSADRPYEQYF. The DNA of the CDR3 is TGTGCCAGCAGGTCGGCGGACAGACCCTACGAGCAGTACTTC. Looking up the rest from reference TRBV11-2 and TRBJ2-7 gives the full variable domain: EAGVAQSPRYKIIEKRQSVAFWCNPISGHATLYWYQQILGQGPKLLIQFQNNGVVDDSQLPKDRFSAERLKGVDSTLKIQPAKLEDSAVYLCASRSADRPYEQYFGPGTRLTVT.

This clone was recorded a few times. CDR3 nucleotide sequence: TGTGCCAGCAGTTCCCAGATGGGGAATCAGCCCCAGCATTTT. Amino acid sequence: CASSSQMGNQPQHF. The chain uses TRBV28 and TRBJ1-5; D is undetermined. Trimming took off 4 bases at V and 4 bases at J, with 11 bases between the two ends. The CDR3 covers 14 residues. From germline, CDR1 is MDHEN and CDR2 SYDVKM.

The chain carries TRBV5-1 and TRBJ2-5, with a possible D match to TRBD1 (5 bases). Germline assignment: CDR1 SGHRS and CDR2 YFSETQ. This CDR3 contains 12 residues. The V end lost 4 bases, the J end lost 5 bases, and 9 bases lay between the germline ends. In DNA, the CDR3 is TGCGCCAGCAGCGCCAACAGGGAGACCCAGTACTTC. It translates to CASSANRETQYF.